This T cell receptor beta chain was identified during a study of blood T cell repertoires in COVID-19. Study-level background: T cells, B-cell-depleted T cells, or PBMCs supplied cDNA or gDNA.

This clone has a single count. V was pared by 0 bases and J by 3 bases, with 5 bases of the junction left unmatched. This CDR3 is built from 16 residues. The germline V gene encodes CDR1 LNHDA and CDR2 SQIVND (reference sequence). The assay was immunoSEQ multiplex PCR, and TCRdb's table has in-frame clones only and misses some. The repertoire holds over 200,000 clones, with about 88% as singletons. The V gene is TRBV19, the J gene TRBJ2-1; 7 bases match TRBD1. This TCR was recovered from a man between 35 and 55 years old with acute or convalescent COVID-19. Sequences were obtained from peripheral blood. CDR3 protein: CASSIEGQGVYNEQFF. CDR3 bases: TGTGCCAGTAGTATAGAAGGGCAGGGGGTCTACAATGAGCAGTTCTTC.